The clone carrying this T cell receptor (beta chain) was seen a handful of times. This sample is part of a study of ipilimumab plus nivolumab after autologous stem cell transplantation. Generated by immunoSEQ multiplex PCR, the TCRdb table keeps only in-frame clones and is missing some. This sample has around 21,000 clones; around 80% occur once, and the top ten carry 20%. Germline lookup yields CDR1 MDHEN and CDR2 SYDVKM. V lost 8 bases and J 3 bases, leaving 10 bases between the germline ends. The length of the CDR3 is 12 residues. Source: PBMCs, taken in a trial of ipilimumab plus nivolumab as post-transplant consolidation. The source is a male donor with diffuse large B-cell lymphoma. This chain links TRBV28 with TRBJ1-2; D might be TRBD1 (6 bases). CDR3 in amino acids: CASQNRDYGYTF. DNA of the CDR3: TGTGCCAGCCAGAACAGGGACTATGGCTACACCTTC.